This TCR beta chain is drawn from a study of blood T cell repertoires in COVID-19. The wider study: T cells, B-cell-depleted T cells, or PBMCs provided the cDNA or gDNA that served as material.

TCRdb's copy holds only in-frame clones and misses some; the assay was immunoSEQ multiplex PCR. The sample lists about 140,000 clones, 80% to 85% occurring once. The CDR3 totals 17 residues. V lost 5 bases to trimming and J lost 7 bases; unmatched junction nucleotides: 17. The V gene's germline CDR1 is SGDLS and CDR2 YYNGEE. The sequence was collected from a man aged 35-49 years with acute COVID-19. The V gene is TRBV9, the J gene TRBJ2-2, with 7 bases aligning to TRBD2. The sequencing input was PBMCs or T cells enriched from blood (not recorded which). For the CDR3, the DNA is TGTGCCAGCAGGGGACGTAGCGGGCCCCATGGGGACGGGGAGCTGTTTTTT. Translation: CASRGRSGPHGDGELFF. The full variable domain, completed using reference TRBV9 and TRBJ2-2, is DSGVTQTPKHLITATGQRVTLRCSPRSGDLSVYWYQQSLDQGLQFLIQYYNGEERAKGNILERFSAQQFPDLHSELNLSSLELGDSALYFCASRGRSGPHGDGELFFGEGSRLTVL.